This TCR beta chain was recovered during a study of CD8+ T cells in alopecia areata. Study-wide background: Patients given treatment had severity scored by the percentage of scalp area affected. The study, taken as a whole, reports: Tofacitinib did not eliminate many expanded lesional clones from scalp or blood.

Details on this clone: Its cognate antigen is unknown.

Extracted RNA was reverse transcribed into cDNA, the sequencing template. Libraries were prepared by immunoSEQ multiplex PCR; TCRdb keeps only in-frame clonotypes and omits some of them. In the table there are about 220,000 clones, about 50% of which are singletons. The treatment is: oral pan-JAK inhibitor, 5-10 mg twice daily. PBMCs yielded sorted CD4+ and CD8+ T cells. CDR3 length: 13 residues. Germline-derived CDR1 and CDR2 are SQVTM and ANQGSEA. V shed 7 bases, J shed 8 bases, and the junction held 12 bases outside the gene matches. This chain joins TRBV29-1 and TRBJ1-2; 8 nucleotides align to TRBD1. The sample consisted of CD4+ T cells sorted from blood, taken at week 4, from a patient treated with tofacitinib. This receptor was identified in a human donor with alopecia areata. The CDR3 here is CSGWDRTGEGYTF. The CDR3 nucleotides are TGCAGCGGATGGGACAGGACGGGGGAAGGCTACACCTTC. Full variable domain (missing parts from reference TRBV29-1 and TRBJ1-2): SAVISQKPSRDICQRGTSLTIQCQVDSQVTMMFWYRQQPGQSLTLIATANQGSEATYESGFVIDKFPISRPNLTFSTLTVSNMSPEDSSIYLCSGWDRTGEGYTFGSGTRLTVV.